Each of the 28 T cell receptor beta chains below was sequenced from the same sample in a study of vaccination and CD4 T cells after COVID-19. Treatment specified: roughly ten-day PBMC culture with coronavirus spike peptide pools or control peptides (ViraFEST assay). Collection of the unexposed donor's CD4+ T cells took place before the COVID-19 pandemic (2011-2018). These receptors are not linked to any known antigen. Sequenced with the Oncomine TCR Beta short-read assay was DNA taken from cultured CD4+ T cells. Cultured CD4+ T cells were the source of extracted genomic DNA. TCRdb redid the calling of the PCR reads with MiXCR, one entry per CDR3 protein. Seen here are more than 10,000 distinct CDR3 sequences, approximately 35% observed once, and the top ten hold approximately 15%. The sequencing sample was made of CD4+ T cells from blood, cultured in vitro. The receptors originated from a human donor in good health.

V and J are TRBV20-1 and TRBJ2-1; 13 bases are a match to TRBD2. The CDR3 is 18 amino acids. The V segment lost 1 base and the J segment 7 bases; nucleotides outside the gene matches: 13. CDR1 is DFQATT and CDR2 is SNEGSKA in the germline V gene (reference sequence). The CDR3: CSARVRLAGGQGENEQFF. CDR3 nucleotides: TGCAGTGCTAGAGTTAGACTAGCGGGAGGTCAAGGGGAAAATGAGCAGTTCTTC.

The CDR3 region has the DNA TGCAGTGCTAGAGACCCAGCGGGAGGTTTGGAGCAGTACTTC. It translates to CSARDPAGGLEQYF. The chain couples TRBV20-1 to TRBJ2-7, with TRBD2 identical over 9 bases. With V trimmed by 0 bases and J by 7 bases, 7 bases remained unmatched. CDR3 length equals 14 residues. Germline-derived CDR1 and CDR2 are DFQATT and SNEGSKA (reference sequence).

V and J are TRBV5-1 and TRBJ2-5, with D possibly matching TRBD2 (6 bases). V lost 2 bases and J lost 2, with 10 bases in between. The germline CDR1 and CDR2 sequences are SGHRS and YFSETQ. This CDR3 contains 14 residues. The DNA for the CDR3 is TGCGCCAGCAGCTTAGGAGGGCGGCAAGAGACCCAGTACTTC. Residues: CASSLGGRQETQYF.

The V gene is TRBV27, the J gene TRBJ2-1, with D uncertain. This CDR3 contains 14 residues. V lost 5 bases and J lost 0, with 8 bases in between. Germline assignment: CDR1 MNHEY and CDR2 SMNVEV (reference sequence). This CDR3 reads CASSPASSYNEQFF. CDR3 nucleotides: TGTGCCAGCAGTCCAGCGTCCTCCTACAATGAGCAGTTCTTC.

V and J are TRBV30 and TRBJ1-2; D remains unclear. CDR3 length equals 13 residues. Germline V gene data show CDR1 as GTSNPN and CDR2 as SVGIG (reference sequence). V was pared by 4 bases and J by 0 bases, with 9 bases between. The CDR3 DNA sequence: TGTGCCTGGACTCCTAGCGCTAACTATGGCTACACCTTC. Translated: CAWTPSANYGYTF.

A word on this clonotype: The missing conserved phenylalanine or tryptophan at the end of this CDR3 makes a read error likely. The CDR3 sequence is CASSRTAAGTEAFL. In nucleotides, the CDR3 is TGTGCCAGCAGCCGAACAGCGGCAGGGACTGAAGCTTTCCTT. The chain joins TRBV7-9 to TRBJ1-1, with D maybe TRBD1 (5 bases). The germline gives CDR1 SEHNR, CDR2 FQNEAQ (reference sequence). V lost 5 bases and J lost 5, with 15 bases in between. The CDR3 covers 14 residues.

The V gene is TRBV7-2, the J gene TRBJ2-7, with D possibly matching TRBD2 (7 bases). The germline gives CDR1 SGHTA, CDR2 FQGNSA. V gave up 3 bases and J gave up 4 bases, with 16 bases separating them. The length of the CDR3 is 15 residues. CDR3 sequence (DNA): TGTGCCAGCAGCTTCTCCCCGGGGGGCTCGTACGAGCAGTACTTC. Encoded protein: CASSFSPGGSYEQYF.

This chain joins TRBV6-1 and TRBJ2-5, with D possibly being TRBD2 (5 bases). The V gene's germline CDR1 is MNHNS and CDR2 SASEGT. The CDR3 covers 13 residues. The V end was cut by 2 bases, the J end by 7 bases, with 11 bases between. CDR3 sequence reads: CASSESGSRTQYF. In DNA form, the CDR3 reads TGTGCCAGCAGTGAATCGGGGAGCAGGACCCAGTACTTC.

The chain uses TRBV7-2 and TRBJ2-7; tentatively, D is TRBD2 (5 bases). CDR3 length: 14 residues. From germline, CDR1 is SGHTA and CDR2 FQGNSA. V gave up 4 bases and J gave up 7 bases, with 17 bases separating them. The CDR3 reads CASSSGVRASEQYF. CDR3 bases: TGTGCCAGCAGCTCCGGGGTTAGGGCCTCTGAGCAGTACTTC.

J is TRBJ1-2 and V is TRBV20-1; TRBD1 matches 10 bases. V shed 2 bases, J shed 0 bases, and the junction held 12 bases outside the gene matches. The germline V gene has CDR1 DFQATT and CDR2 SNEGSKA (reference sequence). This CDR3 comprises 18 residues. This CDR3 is CSARPPGQGKKANYGYTF. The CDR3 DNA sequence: TGCAGTGCTAGACCCCCGGGACAGGGGAAGAAGGCTAACTATGGCTACACCTTC.

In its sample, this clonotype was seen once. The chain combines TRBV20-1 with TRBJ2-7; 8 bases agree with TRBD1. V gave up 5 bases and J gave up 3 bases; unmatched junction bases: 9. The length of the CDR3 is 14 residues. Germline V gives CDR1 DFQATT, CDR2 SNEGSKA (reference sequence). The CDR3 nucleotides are TGCAGTGCTGTCCCGACAGGGGCGTACTACGAGCAGTACTTC. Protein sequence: CSAVPTGAYYEQYF.

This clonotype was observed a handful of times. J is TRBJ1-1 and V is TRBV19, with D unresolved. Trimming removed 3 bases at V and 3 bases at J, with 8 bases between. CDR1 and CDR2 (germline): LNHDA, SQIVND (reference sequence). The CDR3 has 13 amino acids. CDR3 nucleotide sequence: TGTGCCAGTAGTATTGGACGGGACACTGAAGCTTTCTTT. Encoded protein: CASSIGRDTEAFF. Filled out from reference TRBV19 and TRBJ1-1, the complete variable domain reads DGGITQSPKYLFRKEGQNVTLSCEQNLNHDAMYWYRQDPGQGLRLIYYSQIVNDFQKGDIAEGYSVSREKKESFPLTVTSAQKNPTAFYLCASSIGRDTEAFFGQGTRLTVV.

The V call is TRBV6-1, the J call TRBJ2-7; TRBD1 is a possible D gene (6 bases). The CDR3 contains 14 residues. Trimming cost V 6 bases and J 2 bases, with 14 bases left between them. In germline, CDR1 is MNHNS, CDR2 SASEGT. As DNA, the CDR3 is TGTGCCAGCAGCCAAGGACAGTTCCCCTACGAGCAGTACTTC. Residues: CASSQGQFPYEQYF.

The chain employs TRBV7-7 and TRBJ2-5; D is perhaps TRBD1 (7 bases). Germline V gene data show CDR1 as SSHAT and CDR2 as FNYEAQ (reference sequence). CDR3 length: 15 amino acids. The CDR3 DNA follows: TGTGCTAGCGGCTTAGGTACAGGGGTAATGGAGACCCAGTACTTC. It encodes CASGLGTGVMETQYF.

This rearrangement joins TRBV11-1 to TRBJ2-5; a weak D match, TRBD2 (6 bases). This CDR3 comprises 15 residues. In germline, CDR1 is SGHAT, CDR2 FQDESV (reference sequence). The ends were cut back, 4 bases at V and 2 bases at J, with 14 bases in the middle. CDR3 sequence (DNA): TGTGCCAGCAGCTCCCGGCGGGGAAGGCAAGAGACCCAGTACTTC. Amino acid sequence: CASSSRRGRQETQYF.

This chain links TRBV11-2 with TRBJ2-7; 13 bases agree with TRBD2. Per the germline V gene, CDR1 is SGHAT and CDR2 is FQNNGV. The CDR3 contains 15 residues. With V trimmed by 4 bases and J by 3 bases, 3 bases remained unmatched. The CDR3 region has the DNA TGTGCCAGCAGCTCAGGACTAGCGGGAGACTACGAGCAGTACTTC. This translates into CASSSGLAGDYEQYF.

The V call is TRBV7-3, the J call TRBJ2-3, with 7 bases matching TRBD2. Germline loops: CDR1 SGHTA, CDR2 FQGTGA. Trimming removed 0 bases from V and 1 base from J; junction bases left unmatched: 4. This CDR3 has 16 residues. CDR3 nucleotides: TGTGCCAGCAGCTTAACGGCGGGAGCTGGCACAGATACGCAGTATTTT. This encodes CASSLTAGAGTDTQYF.

The chain's CDR3 is CASSLKGRPQGRWETQYF. The CDR3 DNA reads as TGTGCCAGCAGCTTAAAGGGGCGCCCTCAGGGAAGGTGGGAGACCCAGTACTTC. The chain recombines TRBV7-3 with TRBJ2-5; maybe TRBD1 (5 bases). CDR3 length: 18 amino acids. V was shortened by 1 base and J by 5 bases, with 23 bases between the two germline ends. Germline V CDR1 and CDR2: SGHTA, FQGTGA. The entire variable domain, with the rest obtained from reference TRBV7-3 and TRBJ2-5, is as follows: GAGVSQTPSNKVTEKGKYVELRCDPISGHTALYWYRQSLGQGPEFLIYFQGTGAADDSGLPNDRFFAVRPEGSVSTLKIQRTERGDSAVYLCASSLKGRPQGRWETQYFGPGTRLLVL.

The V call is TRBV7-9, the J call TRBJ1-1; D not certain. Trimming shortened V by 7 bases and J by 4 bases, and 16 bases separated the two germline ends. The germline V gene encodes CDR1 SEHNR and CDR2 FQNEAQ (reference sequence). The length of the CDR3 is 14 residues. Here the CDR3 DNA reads TGTGCCAGCAACTTTATCGGGGTGGGCACTGAAGCTTTCTTT. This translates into CASNFIGVGTEAFF.

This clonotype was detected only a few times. The CDR3 here is CASSMGRQGAPTDTQYF. The CDR3 DNA reads as TGTGCCAGTAGTATGGGACGGCAGGGCGCACCCACGGATACGCAGTATTTT. The chain links TRBV19 to TRBJ2-3; either TRBD1 or TRBD2 may fit D (5 bases each). V was cut by 3 bases and J by 6 bases, with 22 bases left in between. The CDR3 is made up of 17 amino acids. Germline CDR1 is LNHDA and CDR2 is SQIVND (reference sequence).

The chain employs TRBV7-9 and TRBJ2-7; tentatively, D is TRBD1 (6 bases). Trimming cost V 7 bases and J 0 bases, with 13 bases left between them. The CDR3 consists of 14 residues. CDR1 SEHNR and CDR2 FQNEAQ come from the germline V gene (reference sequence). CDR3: CASTHPGVSYEQYF. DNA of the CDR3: TGTGCCAGCACCCATCCAGGGGTCTCCTACGAGCAGTACTTC.

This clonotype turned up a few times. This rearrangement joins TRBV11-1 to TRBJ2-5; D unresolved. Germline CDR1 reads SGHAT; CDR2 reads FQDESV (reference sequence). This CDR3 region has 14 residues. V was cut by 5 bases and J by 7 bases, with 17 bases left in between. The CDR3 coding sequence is TGTGCCAGCAGCCCTCACAGCGACCCTGGGACCCAGTACTTC. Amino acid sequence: CASSPHSDPGTQYF.

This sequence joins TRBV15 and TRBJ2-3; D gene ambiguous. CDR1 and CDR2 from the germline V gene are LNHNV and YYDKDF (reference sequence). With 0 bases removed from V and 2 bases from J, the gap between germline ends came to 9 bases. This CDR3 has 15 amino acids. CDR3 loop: CATSRDRSVTDTQYF. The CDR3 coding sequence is TGTGCCACCAGCAGAGATCGTTCCGTCACAGATACGCAGTATTTT.

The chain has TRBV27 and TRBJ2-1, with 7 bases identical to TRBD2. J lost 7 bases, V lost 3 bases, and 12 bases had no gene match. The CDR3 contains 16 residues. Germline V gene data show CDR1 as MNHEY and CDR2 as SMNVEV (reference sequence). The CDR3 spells CASSLAGRVFVNEQFF. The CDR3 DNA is TGTGCCAGCAGTTTGGCAGGGAGGGTCTTTGTTAATGAGCAGTTCTTC.

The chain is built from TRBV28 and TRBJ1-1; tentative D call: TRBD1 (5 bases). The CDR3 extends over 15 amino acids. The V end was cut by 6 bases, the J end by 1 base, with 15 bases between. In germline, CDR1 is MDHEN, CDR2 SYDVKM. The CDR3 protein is CASRVRTTANTEAFF. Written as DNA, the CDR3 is TGTGCCAGCAGGGTTCGGACAACGGCGAACACTGAAGCTTTCTTT.

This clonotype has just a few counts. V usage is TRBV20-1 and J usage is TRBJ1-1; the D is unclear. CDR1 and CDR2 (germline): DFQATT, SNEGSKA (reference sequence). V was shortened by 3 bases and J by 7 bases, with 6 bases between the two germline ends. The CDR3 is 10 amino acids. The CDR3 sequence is CSASGIEAFF. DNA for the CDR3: TGCAGTGCTAGCGGGATTGAAGCTTTCTTT.

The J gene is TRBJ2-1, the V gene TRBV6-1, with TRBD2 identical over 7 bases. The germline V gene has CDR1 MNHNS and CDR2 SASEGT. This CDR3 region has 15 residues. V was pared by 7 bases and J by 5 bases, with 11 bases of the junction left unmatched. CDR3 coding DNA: TGTGCCAGCAAGAAGGGCGGGAGTTCCAACAATGAGCAGTTCTTC. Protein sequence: CASKKGGSSNNEQFF.

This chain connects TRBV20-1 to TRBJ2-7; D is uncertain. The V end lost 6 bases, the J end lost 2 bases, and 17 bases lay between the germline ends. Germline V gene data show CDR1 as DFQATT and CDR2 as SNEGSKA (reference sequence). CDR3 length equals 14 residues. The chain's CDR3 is CSARSRAATYEQYF. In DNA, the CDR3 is TGCAGTGCCCGAAGTCGGGCGGCCACCTACGAGCAGTACTTC.